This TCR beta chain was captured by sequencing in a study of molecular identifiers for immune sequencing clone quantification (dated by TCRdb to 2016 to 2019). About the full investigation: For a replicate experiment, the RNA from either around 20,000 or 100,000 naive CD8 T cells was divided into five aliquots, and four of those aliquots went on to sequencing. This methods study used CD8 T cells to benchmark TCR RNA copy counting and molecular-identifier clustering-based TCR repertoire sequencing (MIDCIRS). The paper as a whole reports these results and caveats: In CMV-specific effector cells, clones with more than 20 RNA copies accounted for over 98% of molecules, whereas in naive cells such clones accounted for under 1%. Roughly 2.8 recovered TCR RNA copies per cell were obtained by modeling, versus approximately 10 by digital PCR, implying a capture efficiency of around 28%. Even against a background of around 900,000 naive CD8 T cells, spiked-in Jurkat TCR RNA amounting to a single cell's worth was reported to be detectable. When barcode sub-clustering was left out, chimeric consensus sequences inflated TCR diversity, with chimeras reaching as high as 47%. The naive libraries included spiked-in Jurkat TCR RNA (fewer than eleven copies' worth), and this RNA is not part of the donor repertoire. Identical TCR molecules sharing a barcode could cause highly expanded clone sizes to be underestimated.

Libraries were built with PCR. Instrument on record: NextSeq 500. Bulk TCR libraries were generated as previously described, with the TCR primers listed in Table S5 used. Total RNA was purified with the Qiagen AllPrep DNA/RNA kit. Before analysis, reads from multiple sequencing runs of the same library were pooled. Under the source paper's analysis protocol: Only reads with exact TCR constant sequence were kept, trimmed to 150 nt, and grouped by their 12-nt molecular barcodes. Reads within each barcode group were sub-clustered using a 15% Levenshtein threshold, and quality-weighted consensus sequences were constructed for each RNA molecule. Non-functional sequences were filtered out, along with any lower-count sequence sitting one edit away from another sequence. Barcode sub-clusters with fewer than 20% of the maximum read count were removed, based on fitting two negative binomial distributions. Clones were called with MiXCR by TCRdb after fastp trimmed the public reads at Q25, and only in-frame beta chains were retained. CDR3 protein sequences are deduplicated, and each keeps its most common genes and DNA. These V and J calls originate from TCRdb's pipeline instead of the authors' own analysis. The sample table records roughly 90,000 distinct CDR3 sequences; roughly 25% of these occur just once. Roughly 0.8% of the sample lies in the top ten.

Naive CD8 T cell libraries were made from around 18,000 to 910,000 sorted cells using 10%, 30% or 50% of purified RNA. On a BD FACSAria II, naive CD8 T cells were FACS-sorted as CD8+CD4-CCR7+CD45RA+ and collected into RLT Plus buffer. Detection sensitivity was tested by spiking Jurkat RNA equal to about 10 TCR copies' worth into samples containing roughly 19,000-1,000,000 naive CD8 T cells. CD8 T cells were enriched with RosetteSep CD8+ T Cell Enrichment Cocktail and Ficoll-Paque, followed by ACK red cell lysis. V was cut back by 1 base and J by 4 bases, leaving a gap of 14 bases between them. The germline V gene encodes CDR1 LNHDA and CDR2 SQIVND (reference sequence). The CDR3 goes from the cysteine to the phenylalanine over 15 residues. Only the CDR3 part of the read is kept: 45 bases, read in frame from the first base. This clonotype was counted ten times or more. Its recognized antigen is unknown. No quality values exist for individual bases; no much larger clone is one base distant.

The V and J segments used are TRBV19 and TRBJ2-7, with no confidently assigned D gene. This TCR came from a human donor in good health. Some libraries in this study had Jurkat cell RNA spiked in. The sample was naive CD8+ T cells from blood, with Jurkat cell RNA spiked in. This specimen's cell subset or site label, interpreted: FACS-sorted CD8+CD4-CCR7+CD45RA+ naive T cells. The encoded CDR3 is CASSIVPSGAYEQYF. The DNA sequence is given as TGTGCCAGTAGTATAGTGCCGTCGGGCGCGTACGAGCAGTACTTC.